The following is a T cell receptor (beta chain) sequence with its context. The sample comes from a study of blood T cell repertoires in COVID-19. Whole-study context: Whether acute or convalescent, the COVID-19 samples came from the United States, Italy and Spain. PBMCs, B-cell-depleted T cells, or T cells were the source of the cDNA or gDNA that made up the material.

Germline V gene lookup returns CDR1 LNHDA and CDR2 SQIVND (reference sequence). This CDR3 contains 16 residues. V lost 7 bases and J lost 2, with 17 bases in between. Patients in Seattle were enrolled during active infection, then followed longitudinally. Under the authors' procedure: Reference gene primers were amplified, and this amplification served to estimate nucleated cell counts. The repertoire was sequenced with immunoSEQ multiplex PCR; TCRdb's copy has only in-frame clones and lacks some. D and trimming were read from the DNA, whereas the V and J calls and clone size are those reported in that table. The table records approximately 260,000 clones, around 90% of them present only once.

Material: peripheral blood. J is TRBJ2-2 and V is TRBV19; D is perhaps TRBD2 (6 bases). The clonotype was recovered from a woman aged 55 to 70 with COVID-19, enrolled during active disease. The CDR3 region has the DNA TGTGCCAGTACGATCAATACCGGGGGAAACACCGGGGAGCTGTTTTTT. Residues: CASTINTGGNTGELFF.